The 12 T cell receptor beta chains reported below all come from one sample, sequenced in a study of blood T cell repertoires in COVID-19. Clones were sequenced by immunoSEQ multiplex PCR, and TCRdb holds only the in-frame ones, with some missing. The sample yields some 190,000 clones, almost 85% seen once. Sequencing used peripheral blood. The receptors stem from a woman between 65 and 79 years old with active or convalescent COVID-19.

This chain links TRBV27 with TRBJ1-2; D not resolved. The germline CDR1 and CDR2 sequences are MNHEY and SMNVEV (reference sequence). This CDR3 region has 14 residues. The V gene lost 1 base and the J gene lost 8 bases, with 14 bases spanning the gap. CDR3 DNA: TGTGCCAGCAGTTTATGGGCGGGGATCGAGGGCTACACCTTC. The encoded protein is CASSLWAGIEGYTF.

This chain uses TRBV6-6 with TRBJ2-1, with 14 positions matching TRBD2. V trimming: 5 bases; J trimming: 3 bases; junction bases outside the gene matches: 9. This CDR3 comprises 18 residues. Germline V gene data show CDR1 as MNHNY and CDR2 as SVGAGI (reference sequence). The CDR3 DNA is TGTGCCAGCAGTCCTACTTCGGGACTAGCGGGAGTCTACAATGAGCAGTTCTTC. Protein product: CASSPTSGLAGVYNEQFF.

The genes are TRBV28 and TRBJ1-2, with D possibly being TRBD1 (6 bases). CDR1 and CDR2 from the germline V gene are MDHEN and SYDVKM. This CDR3 spans 12 amino acids. Trimming shortened V by 2 bases and J by 13 bases, and 14 bases separated the two germline ends. The DNA for the CDR3 is TGTGCCAGCAGTTTAGCAGACAGGTTGGGCACCTTC. Its translation is CASSLADRLGTF.

V is TRBV5-1 and J is TRBJ2-1; D unresolved. This CDR3 is built from 16 residues. Trimming took off 1 base at V and 2 bases at J, with 13 bases between the two ends. CDR1 and CDR2 (germline): SGHRS, YFSETQ. CDR3 region: CASSLMPGETYNEQFF. DNA for the CDR3: TGCGCCAGCAGCTTGATGCCGGGTGAAACCTACAATGAGCAGTTCTTC.

The chain has TRBV18 and TRBJ2-2; TRBD2 might be the D (5 bases). The CDR3 is made up of 16 amino acids. The V gene's germline CDR1 is KGHSH and CDR2 LQKENI. V lost 3 bases and J lost 2, with 13 bases in between. CDR3 residues: CASSPVGAINTGELFF. The CDR3, as DNA: TGTGCCAGCTCACCGGTGGGAGCCATCAACACCGGGGAGCTGTTTTTT.

The rearrangement joins TRBV5-4 to TRBJ1-6; TRBD1 aligns across 11 bases. V trimming: 4 bases; J trimming: 10 bases; junction bases outside the gene matches: 13. Germline-derived CDR1 and CDR2 are SGHNT and YYREEE (reference sequence). CDR3 length: 17 residues. The CDR3 sequence: CASSPRTGQGAESPLHF. CDR3 sequence (DNA): TGTGCCAGCAGCCCCCGGACCGGACAGGGGGCTGAGTCACCCCTCCACTTT.

The chain links TRBV25-1 to TRBJ2-1; 11 positions match TRBD1. CDR1 MGHDK and CDR2 SYGVNS come from the germline V gene. The CDR3 is made up of 15 amino acids. V was pared by 8 bases and J by 3 bases, with 6 bases of the junction left unmatched. CDR3 sequence reads: CASGRGTGGYNEQFF. CDR3 DNA sequence: TGTGCCAGCGGCCGCGGGACAGGGGGCTACAATGAGCAGTTCTTC.

The chain joins TRBV27 to TRBJ2-2; tentatively, D is TRBD2 (5 bases). CDR1 and CDR2 (germline): MNHEY, SMNVEV (reference sequence). V lost 2 bases and J lost 7, with 14 bases in between. The length of the CDR3 is 15 residues. DNA for the CDR3: TGTGCCAGCAGTTTACGGCGACTACTGGGCGGGGAGCTGTTTTTT. Its translation is CASSLRRLLGGELFF.

The CDR3 is CASSQGSSGRAGHEQFF. CDR3 sequence (DNA): TGTGCCAGCAGCCAAGGGTCTAGCGGGAGGGCCGGACATGAGCAGTTCTTC. The chain carries TRBV3-1 (or the pseudogene TRBV3-2) and TRBJ2-1; 12 positions agree with TRBD2. The CDR3 runs to 17 residues. The trim removed 1 base at V and 8 bases at J, leaving 9 bases unmatched. Germline-derived CDR1 and CDR2 are LGHDT and YNNKEL (reference sequence).

J is TRBJ2-7 and V is TRBV25-1; TRBD2 aligns across 7 bases. The CDR3 sequence is 12 residues long. In germline, CDR1 is MGHDK, CDR2 SYGVNS. With V trimmed by 8 bases and J by 9 bases, 10 bases remained unmatched. The CDR3 spells CASRSSGGRQYF. CDR3 nucleotides: TGTGCCAGCCGATCTTCGGGGGGTAGGCAGTACTTC.

V usage is TRBV24-1 and J usage is TRBJ2-3; 8 nucleotides match TRBD2. Germline V CDR1 and CDR2: KGHDR, SFDVKD. V dropped 4 bases and J dropped 4; count of bases not matched to a gene: 12. The CDR3 covers 17 residues. CDR3 coding DNA: TGTGCCACCAGTGACTCCGGCAGCGGGAGCGGTTCAGATACGCAGTATTTT. Translated: CATSDSGSGSGSDTQYF.

CDR3 loop: CSVETAKTYEQYF. The DNA of the CDR3 is TGCAGCGTTGAGACAGCTAAGACCTACGAGCAGTACTTC. V usage is TRBV29-1 and J usage is TRBJ2-7, with D tentatively TRBD1 (5 bases). This CDR3 region has 13 residues. Per the germline V gene, CDR1 is SQVTM and CDR2 is ANQGSEA. V shed 3 bases and J shed 2 bases, with 11 bases lying between them.